Below, 17 T cell receptor beta chains from the same sample are listed, as sequenced in a study of regulatory T cells in long-lasting Graves disease. Investigators prepared the TCR beta libraries by applying iRepertoire HTBI primers and Arm-PCR of CDR3 regions. From the multiplex PCR reads, TCRdb called clonotypes with MiXCR, one entry per CDR3 protein. The repertoire holds roughly 320,000 distinct CDR3 sequences, with over 15% as singletons. Sample time point: newly diagnosed GD, antithyroid drugs for less than 3 months. Extracted RNA from PBMCs served as the source of the TCR library. This sample was shared with a second study, whose subject was T cells in Graves' hyperthyroidism and ophthalmopathy.

Sequenced material: peripheral blood mononuclear cells (PBMCs), taken at new diagnosis, from a patient treated with antithyroid drugs. The receptors originated from a man aged 35 to 55 with Graves disease.

The table lists this clonotype with many counts. V is TRBV29-1 and J is TRBJ1-4; 9 bases map to TRBD1. Germline V gives CDR1 SQVTM, CDR2 ANQGSEA. Germline trimming cut 4 bases from V and 8 bases from J; bases unmatched to any gene: 5. CDR3 length: 13 amino acids. CDR3 nucleotides: TGCAGCGTTGGGGGACAGGGTCGGGAAAAACTGTTTTTT. It is translated as CSVGGQGREKLFF.

This clonotype was observed at least ten times. The chain links TRBV28 to TRBJ2-6, with TRBD1 matching 10 bases. The V gene's germline CDR1 is MDHEN and CDR2 SYDVKM. This CDR3 has 17 residues. J gave up 0 bases and V 10 bases, and 9 bases lay outside the gene matches. The CDR3 sequence: CATRRTGGNSGANVLTF. CDR3 bases: TGTGCCACCCGAAGGACAGGGGGAAACTCTGGGGCCAACGTCCTGACTTTC.

CDR3 in amino acids: CASSVAGTANSPLHF. The DNA for the CDR3 is TGTGCCAGCAGCGTCGCCGGGACAGCAAATTCACCCCTCCACTTT. J is TRBJ1-6 and V is TRBV12-3 or TRBV12-4; 7 bases agree with TRBD1. Trimming took 6 bases from V and 7 from J; bases not matched to a gene: 9. This CDR3 contains 15 residues.

This clonotype has ten or more counts. The chain combines TRBV4-1 with TRBJ1-2; TRBD1 aligns across 11 bases. Germline V CDR1 and CDR2: MGHRA, YSYEKL. The CDR3 runs 15 residues. After removal of 4 bases from V and 7 bases from J, the junction contained 8 bases not matched to a gene. The CDR3 DNA reads as TGCGCCAGCAGCCTCCCGGGACAGGGGGGCTTTGGCTACACCTTC. Encoded protein: CASSLPGQGGFGYTF.

V is TRBV20-1 and J is TRBJ2-7; perhaps TRBD2 as D (5 bases). This CDR3 contains 13 residues. V was shortened by 3 bases and J by 4 bases, with 13 bases between the two germline ends. Germline CDR1 DFQATT, CDR2 SNEGSKA (reference sequence). The CDR3 DNA follows: TGCAGTGCTAGGGGCGGGCCGGGTTACGAGCAGTACTTC. Its translation is CSARGGPGYEQYF.

This clonotype came up a few times. The V gene is TRBV27, the J gene TRBJ1-6, with 7 positions matching TRBD1. Trimming cost V 3 bases and J 9 bases; bases outside gene matches: 2. Germline CDR1 MNHEY, CDR2 SMNVEV (reference sequence). The CDR3 extends over 13 amino acids. The CDR3, as DNA: TGTGCCAGCAGTTTCGACAGGGCTTCACCCCTCCACTTT. It specifies CASSFDRASPLHF.

This clonotype was found many times. The V gene is TRBV7-9, the J gene TRBJ2-5; TRBD2 is a possible D gene (6 bases). V lost 2 bases, J lost 5 bases, and 12 bases lay in between. The CDR3 has 14 amino acids. Germline loops: CDR1 SEHNR, CDR2 FQNEAQ (reference sequence). CDR3 loop: CASSLLTGVETQYF. DNA of the CDR3: TGTGCCAGCAGCTTACTGACGGGGGTGGAGACCCAGTACTTC.

This clonotype was observed many times. This rearrangement joins TRBV5-6 to TRBJ1-2; D is ambiguous. The CDR3 extends over 12 amino acids. Germline V CDR1 and CDR2: SGHDT, YYEEEE. V lost 3 bases and J lost 8, with 11 bases in between. The CDR3 here is CASSSYREGYTF. The CDR3 DNA reads as TGTGCCAGCAGCTCCTACCGTGAGGGCTACACCTTC.

The table lists this clonotype with many counts. The V and J genes are TRBV6-1 and TRBJ2-7; D may be TRBD1 or TRBD2 (6 bases each). V dropped 7 bases and J dropped 7 bases, with 23 bases sitting between them. CDR3 length equals 15 residues. The germline V gene has CDR1 MNHNS and CDR2 SASEGT. The CDR3 region has the DNA TGTGCCAGCACCGGAGGGGGGCGGGGAACGGGGGAGCAGTACTTC. As protein: CASTGGGRGTGEQYF.

This clonotype came up once. Only one base separates this from a far larger clonotype, so it likely reflects a read error. The conserved closing phenylalanine or tryptophan is absent in this CDR3, likely reflecting a read error. The chain links TRBV11-3 to TRBJ2-5; TRBD1 aligns across 11 bases. The V gene's germline CDR1 is SGHNT and CDR2 YENEEA. V trimming: 4 bases; J trimming: 4 bases; junction bases outside the gene matches: 2. The CDR3 spans 14 residues. The CDR3 DNA is TGTGCCAGCAGCTGGACAGGGGGCGGAGAGACCCAGTACCTC. Its translation: CASSWTGGGETQYL.

This clonotype has ten or more counts. V is TRBV9 and J is TRBJ2-3; D may match TRBD1 or TRBD2 (5 bases each). With 3 bases removed from V and 6 bases from J, the gap between germline ends came to 29 bases. The CDR3 runs to 19 residues. Germline loops: CDR1 SGDLS, CDR2 YYNGEE. The CDR3 DNA reads as TGTGCCAGCAGCGGGCGCCCGGGTACCGAAGGGACGTCGCTGGATACGCAGTATTTT. This encodes CASSGRPGTEGTSLDTQYF.

This clonotype has a count of ten or more. The rearrangement uses TRBV2 and TRBJ2-7, with 7 bases identical to TRBD1. The germline V gene encodes CDR1 SNHLY and CDR2 FYNNEI. Trimming removed 6 bases from V and 0 bases from J; junction bases left unmatched: 5. This CDR3 region has 14 residues. In DNA, the CDR3 is TGTGCCAGCAGGGAGACAGGGCACTCCTACGAGCAGTACTTC. This translates into CASRETGHSYEQYF.

In this sample, this clonotype turned up a few times. V usage is TRBV7-9 and J usage is TRBJ2-5; tentative D call: TRBD1 (6 bases). The CDR3 covers 17 residues. Per germline, CDR1 SEHNR and CDR2 FQNEAQ (reference sequence). The V gene lost 1 base and the J gene lost 5 bases, with 20 bases spanning the gap. CDR3 amino acids: CASSLGGPGQPGETQYF. The DNA of the CDR3 is TGTGCCAGCAGCTTAGGGGGGCCGGGACAACCGGGGGAGACCCAGTACTTC.

This clonotype was counted between two and nine times. The chain recombines TRBV18 with TRBJ1-5; D unresolved. CDR1 and CDR2 from the germline V gene are KGHSH and LQKENI. The CDR3 sequence is 15 residues long. V lost 2 bases, J lost 2 bases, and 10 bases lay in between. CDR3 nucleotides: TGTGCCAGCTCACCATCGGCAGCGGGCAATCAGCCCCAGCATTTT. Amino acid sequence: CASSPSAAGNQPQHF.

The V call is TRBV11-2, the J call TRBJ2-5; 9 nucleotides agree with TRBD1. This CDR3 comprises 16 residues. Trimming took 5 bases from V and 2 from J; bases not matched to a gene: 9. Germline assignment: CDR1 SGHAT and CDR2 FQNNGV. Written as DNA, the CDR3 is TGTGCCAGCAGCACTCACAGGGGGCGCCGACAAGAGACCCAGTACTTC. Residues: CASSTHRGRRQETQYF.

This chain joins TRBV7-9 and TRBJ1-1; TRBD1 is a possible D gene (6 bases). CDR1 and CDR2 (germline): SEHNR, FQNEAQ (reference sequence). Trimming removed 5 bases from V and 1 base from J, with 14 bases in between. The CDR3 contains 15 residues. CDR3: CASSQDGGPNTEAFF. DNA for the CDR3: TGTGCCAGCAGCCAAGATGGGGGCCCGAACACTGAAGCTTTCTTT.

V is TRBV10-3 and J is TRBJ2-5; 7 bases fit TRBD2. The CDR3 loop spans 13 amino acids. Per germline, CDR1 ENHRY and CDR2 SYGVKD. With 8 bases clipped from V and 4 bases from J, the junction kept 7 bases outside the gene matches. The CDR3 DNA follows: TGTGCCATCTCTCGGCTAGCGGTAGAGACCCAGTACTTC. It codes for CAISRLAVETQYF.